This T cell receptor (beta chain) was sequenced in a study of blood T cell repertoires in COVID-19. Study background: The United States, Italy and Spain provided the acute and convalescent COVID-19 samples. Sources were T cells, B-cell-depleted T cells, or PBMCs; the material itself was cDNA or gDNA.

The germline V gene has CDR1 SEHNR and CDR2 FQNEAQ (reference sequence). The CDR3 covers 15 residues. With 5 bases removed from V and 0 bases from J, the gap between germline ends came to 13 bases. This clone has more than one count but fewer than ten. Original processing methods: Reference gene primer amplification in the assay estimated nucleated cell counts. The assay was immunoSEQ multiplex PCR, and TCRdb's table has in-frame clones only and misses some. Clonal size and the V and J genes are those of that table, whereas D and trimming came from the DNA. The sample holds about 220,000 clones, more than 70% seen once.

The sequenced material came from peripheral blood. The chain joins TRBV7-9 to TRBJ1-2; possible D gene TRBD1, 6 bases. The origin of this receptor is a woman aged 80 or older with acute or convalescent COVID-19. CDR3 coding DNA: TGTGCCAGCAGCGTTACGACAGGAACTAACTATGGCTACACCTTC. This translates into CASSVTTGTNYGYTF.